What follows describes a single TCR beta chain. Its antigen is still unknown. Losses at the gene ends were 7 bases for V and 4 bases for J; bases not matched to a gene: 8. The CDR3 has 14 amino acids. Germline lookup yields CDR1 SNHLY and CDR2 FYNNEI. Time point described: cycle 4 day 1 (C4D1), after less than 7 weeks of nivolumab. All the patients suffered relapse after autologous stem cell transplantation, and brentuximab vedotin exposure differed. Data came from immunoSEQ multiplex PCR; TCRdb stores just in-frame clones and leaves some out. The table records roughly 64,000 clones, 90% to 95% of them present only once. The sample comes from a study of PD-1 blockade in classical Hodgkin lymphoma. Study at large: Nivolumab was given intravenously to patients at 3 mg/kg every 2 weeks. The study's findings and limits: Repertoire difference causes, possibly disease activity or prior therapy, remain undefined. Complete responders entered with baseline diversity on par with newly diagnosed patients, the results showed.

The sample consisted of peripheral blood mononuclear cells (PBMCs), taken before the fourth cycle of nivolumab. The receptor was derived from a human donor with classical Hodgkin lymphoma. The V call is TRBV2, the J call TRBJ2-7, with 9 bases lining up with TRBD2. CDR3 nucleotides: TGTGCCAGCAAACCGCGGGAGGGCCGTTACGAGCAGTACTTC. It specifies CASKPREGRYEQYF.